These 2 T cell receptor beta chains were all obtained from the same sample, sequenced in a study of T cell changes during pregnancy in multiple sclerosis. Clones were read by immunoSEQ multiplex PCR, and TCRdb kept only the in-frame ones, dropping some. The sample has about 59,000 clones; just under 90% are singletons. The sequenced sample was peripheral blood from another person, used as feeder cells. These receptor sequences come from a human donor whose cells served as feeder cells for cultures in a pregnancy study.

This clone was observed a single time. The rearrangement joins TRBV5-1 to TRBJ2-4; a weak D match, TRBD1 (5 bases). Germline-derived CDR1 and CDR2 are SGHRS and YFSETQ. The CDR3 is 14 amino acids. The germline V and J ends were trimmed by 0 bases and 5 bases, with 9 bases remaining between them. This chain's CDR3 is CASSLVGRENIQYF. The DNA for the CDR3 is TGCGCCAGCAGCTTGGTGGGGCGCGAAAACATTCAGTACTTC.

The CDR3 spells CASRESGANVLTF. The CDR3 nucleotides read TGTGCCAGCAGAGAATCTGGGGCCAACGTCCTGACTTTC. J is TRBJ2-6 and V is TRBV7-2; D unclear. Germline CDR1 and CDR2: SGHTA and FQGNSA. This CDR3 has 13 residues. The V end was cut by 6 bases, the J end by 1 base, with 4 bases between.